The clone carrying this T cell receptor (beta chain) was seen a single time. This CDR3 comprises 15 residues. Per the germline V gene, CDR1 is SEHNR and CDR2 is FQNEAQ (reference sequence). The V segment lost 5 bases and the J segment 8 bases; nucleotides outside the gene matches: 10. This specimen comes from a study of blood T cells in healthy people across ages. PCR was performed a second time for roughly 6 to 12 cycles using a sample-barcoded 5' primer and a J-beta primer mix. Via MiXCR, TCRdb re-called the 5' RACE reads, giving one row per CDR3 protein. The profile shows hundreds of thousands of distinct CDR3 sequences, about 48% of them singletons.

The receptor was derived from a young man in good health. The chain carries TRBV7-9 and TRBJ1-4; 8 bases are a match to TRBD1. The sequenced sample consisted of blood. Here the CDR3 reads CASSLLTGEGEKLFF. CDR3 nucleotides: TGTGCCAGCAGCCTTTTGACAGGGGAGGGAGAAAAACTGTTTTTT.